These T cell receptor beta chains were read from a single sample in a study of cytomegalovirus exposure and HLA in healthy donors. Data came from immunoSEQ multiplex PCR; TCRdb stores just in-frame clones and leaves some out. The table lists 85,000 to 120,000 clones, around 57% of them singletons. The sequencing sample was made of PBMCs. These receptors originate from a human donor in good health. Both conserved end residues are trimmed from each CDR3. Some rows mark clone size as missing; the rest say once, few, many or name a class of expanded clone.

cdr3_aa: ATSRAGRVYEQY; clone_size: NA; j_call: TRBJ2-7; v_call: TRBV15
cdr3_aa: ASSQGAGQY; clone_size: NA; j_call: TRBJ2-7; v_call: TRBV4-1
cdr3_aa: AWSNKRGTYEQY; clone_size: NA; j_call: NA; v_call: TRBV30
cdr3_aa: ASSGGGGGRVGYT; clone_size: NA; j_call: TRBJ1-2; v_call: TRBV27
cdr3_aa: ASSSGTGVVGELF; clone_size: NA; j_call: TRBJ2-2; v_call: TRBV7-9
cdr3_aa: ASSPTSGRIYNEQF; clone_size: NA; j_call: TRBJ2-1; v_call: TRBV7-8
cdr3_aa: ASSSGTISSYNEQF; clone_size: few; j_call: TRBJ2-1; v_call: TRBV5-1
cdr3_aa: ASSEEYSGADTQY; clone_size: NA; j_call: TRBJ2-3; v_call: TRBV2
cdr3_aa: ASSENLAGLGEQF; clone_size: NA; j_call: TRBJ2-1; v_call: TRBV2
cdr3_aa: ASRRQGSSYNSPLH; clone_size: NA; j_call: TRBJ1-6; v_call: TRBV28
cdr3_aa: ASSLSGRIHEQY; clone_size: few; j_call: TRBJ2-7; v_call: TRBV27
cdr3_aa: ASSFPPLGQGTPSSYNEQF; clone_size: NA; j_call: TRBJ2-1; v_call: TRBV28
cdr3_aa: ASRPTSGSSYNEQF; clone_size: NA; j_call: TRBJ2-1; v_call: TRBV19
cdr3_aa: ASSRDGTGLYEQY; clone_size: NA; j_call: TRBJ2-7; v_call: TRBV19
cdr3_aa: ASSPTDRDHTEAF; clone_size: NA; j_call: TRBJ1-1; v_call: TRBV5-1
cdr3_aa: ASSLVAAGPYEQY; clone_size: NA; j_call: TRBJ2-7; v_call: TRBV27
cdr3_aa: SVEIENYGYT; clone_size: once; j_call: TRBJ1-2; v_call: TRBV29-1
cdr3_aa: ASSQDRMSQPQH; clone_size: few; j_call: TRBJ1-5; v_call: TRBV7-8
cdr3_aa: ASSYSTISSNTEAF; clone_size: few; j_call: TRBJ1-1; v_call: TRBV6-5
cdr3_aa: ASIQGLGNTIY; clone_size: NA; j_call: TRBJ1-3; v_call: TRBV28
cdr3_aa: ASSFEQGYGYT; clone_size: NA; j_call: TRBJ1-2; v_call: TRBV28
cdr3_aa: ASGRDGDYEQY; clone_size: NA; j_call: TRBJ2-7; v_call: TRBV7-8
cdr3_aa: AWTNRGLNEKLF; clone_size: NA; j_call: TRBJ1-4; v_call: TRBV30
cdr3_aa: ASSSRDRSFYGYT; clone_size: NA; j_call: TRBJ1-2; v_call: TRBV5-4
cdr3_aa: ASSRTSGSLLGATDTQY; clone_size: NA; j_call: TRBJ2-3; v_call: TRBV10-1
cdr3_aa: SVEDQGKLF; clone_size: NA; j_call: TRBJ1-4; v_call: TRBV29-1
cdr3_aa: ASSLGQRLYEQY; clone_size: once; j_call: TRBJ2-7; v_call: TRBV11-2
cdr3_aa: ASSPHGGAATYNEQF; clone_size: NA; j_call: TRBJ2-1; v_call: TRBV7-8
cdr3_aa: ASSDGQWGGNIQY; clone_size: NA; j_call: TRBJ2-4; v_call: TRBV10-2
cdr3_aa: ASSRQSQNRGHETQY; clone_size: once; j_call: TRBJ2-5; v_call: TRBV18
cdr3_aa: ASSITTSGARETQY; clone_size: few; j_call: TRBJ2-5; v_call: TRBV13
cdr3_aa: ASSLATGGEAF; clone_size: NA; j_call: TRBJ1-1; v_call: TRBV5-1
cdr3_aa: ASSPTVDRGYT; clone_size: NA; j_call: TRBJ1-2; v_call: TRBV27
cdr3_aa: ASSIGVGSSNYGYT; clone_size: once; j_call: TRBJ1-2; v_call: TRBV19
cdr3_aa: ASSRQGYEQF; clone_size: NA; j_call: TRBJ2-1; v_call: TRBV6-5
cdr3_aa: ASSLGPGQETQY; clone_size: NA; j_call: TRBJ2-5; v_call: TRBV7-6
cdr3_aa: ASAMGAGEHTGELF; clone_size: NA; j_call: TRBJ2-2; v_call: TRBV12-5
cdr3_aa: ASSPQGGTEAF; clone_size: NA; j_call: TRBJ1-1; v_call: TRBV19
cdr3_aa: ASSMGTSGRSKYNEQF; clone_size: NA; j_call: TRBJ2-1; v_call: TRBV19
cdr3_aa: ASSRLAGAGTGEQY; clone_size: few; j_call: TRBJ2-7; v_call: TRBV7-9
cdr3_aa: ASSLGTDTQY; clone_size: NA; j_call: TRBJ2-3; v_call: TRBV7-6
cdr3_aa: ASSYGTGPYEQY; clone_size: few; j_call: TRBJ2-7; v_call: TRBV6-5
cdr3_aa: ASSMAGGLNEQF; clone_size: NA; j_call: TRBJ2-1; v_call: TRBV19
cdr3_aa: ASSLRGNTEAF; clone_size: few; j_call: TRBJ1-1; v_call: TRBV11-2
cdr3_aa: ASSSLETGELF; clone_size: few; j_call: TRBJ2-2; v_call: TRBV5-4
cdr3_aa: ASSLSNPRASGRAGETQY; clone_size: NA; j_call: TRBJ2-5; v_call: TRBV5-1
cdr3_aa: ASRRLAVDNEQF; clone_size: NA; j_call: TRBJ2-1; v_call: TRBV6-4
cdr3_aa: ASSQEVGAYNEQF; clone_size: NA; j_call: TRBJ2-1; v_call: TRBV4-1
cdr3_aa: ASSSEMGGQVHGYT; clone_size: NA; j_call: TRBJ1-2; v_call: TRBV19
cdr3_aa: ASSLTGGDTDTQY; clone_size: once; j_call: TRBJ2-3; v_call: TRBV28
cdr3_aa: ASSPAGPSAYEQY; clone_size: NA; j_call: TRBJ2-7; v_call: TRBV27
cdr3_aa: ASSLGLQETQY; clone_size: NA; j_call: TRBJ2-5; v_call: TRBV27
cdr3_aa: ASSLGGTATDTQY; clone_size: NA; j_call: TRBJ2-3; v_call: TRBV5-4
cdr3_aa: ATGQGPYEQY; clone_size: NA; j_call: TRBJ2-7; v_call: TRBV19
cdr3_aa: ASIGWRNTIY; clone_size: few; j_call: TRBJ1-3; v_call: TRBV28
cdr3_aa: SADDRETSGNTIY; clone_size: NA; j_call: TRBJ1-3; v_call: TRBV29-1
cdr3_aa: AWKSKGNTNEQF; clone_size: NA; j_call: TRBJ2-1; v_call: TRBV30
cdr3_aa: ASRGQGWEQY; clone_size: NA; j_call: TRBJ2-7; v_call: TRBV6-1
cdr3_aa: AISEAERERETQY; clone_size: NA; j_call: TRBJ2-5; v_call: TRBV10-3
cdr3_aa: ASSLAGRKVGDTQY; clone_size: NA; j_call: TRBJ2-3; v_call: TRBV5-4